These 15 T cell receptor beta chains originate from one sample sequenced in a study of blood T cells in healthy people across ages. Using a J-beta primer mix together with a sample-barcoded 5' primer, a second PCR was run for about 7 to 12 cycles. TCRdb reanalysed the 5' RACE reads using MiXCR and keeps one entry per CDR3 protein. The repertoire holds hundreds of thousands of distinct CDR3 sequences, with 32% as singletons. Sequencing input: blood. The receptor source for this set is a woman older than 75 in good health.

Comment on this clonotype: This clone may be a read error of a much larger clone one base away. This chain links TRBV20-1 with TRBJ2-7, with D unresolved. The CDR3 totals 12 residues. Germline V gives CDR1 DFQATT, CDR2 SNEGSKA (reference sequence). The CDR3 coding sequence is TGCAGGGCTTCCTGGAGCTCCTACGAGCAGTACTTC. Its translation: CRASWSSYEQYF.

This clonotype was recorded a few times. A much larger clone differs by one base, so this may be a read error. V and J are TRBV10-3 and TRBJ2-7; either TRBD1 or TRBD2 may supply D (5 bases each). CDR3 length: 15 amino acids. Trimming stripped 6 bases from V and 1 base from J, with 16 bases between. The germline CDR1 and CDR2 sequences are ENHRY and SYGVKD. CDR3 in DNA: TGTGCCATCAGCCAGGGCCGACGGGAATCCTACGAGCAGTACTTC. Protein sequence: CAISQGRRESYEQYF.

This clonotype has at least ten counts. The CDR3 sequence: CASSLVPTSGGYNEQFF. CDR3 sequence (DNA): TGTGCCAGCAGCTTAGTCCCCACTAGCGGGGGCTACAATGAGCAGTTCTTC. This chain links TRBV7-2 with TRBJ2-1; 11 nucleotides align to TRBD2. The CDR3 is 17 residues long. Losses at the gene ends were 1 base for V and 3 bases for J; bases not matched to a gene: 5. The germline gives CDR1 SGHTA, CDR2 FQGNSA. Full variable domain (remainder filled in from reference TRBV7-2 and TRBJ2-1): GAGVSQSPSNKVTEKGKDVELRCDPISGHTALYWYRQSLGQGLEFLIYFQGNSAPDKSGLPSDRFSAERTGGSVSTLTIQRTQQEDSAVYLCASSLVPTSGGYNEQFFGPGTRLTVL.

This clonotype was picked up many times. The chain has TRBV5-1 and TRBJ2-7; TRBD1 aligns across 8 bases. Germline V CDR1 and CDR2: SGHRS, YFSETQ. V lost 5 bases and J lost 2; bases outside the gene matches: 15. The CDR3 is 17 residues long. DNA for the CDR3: TGCGCCAGCAGTCCGGCTTTGCCCCCGGGACAGGCCTACGAGCAGTACTTC. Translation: CASSPALPPGQAYEQYF.

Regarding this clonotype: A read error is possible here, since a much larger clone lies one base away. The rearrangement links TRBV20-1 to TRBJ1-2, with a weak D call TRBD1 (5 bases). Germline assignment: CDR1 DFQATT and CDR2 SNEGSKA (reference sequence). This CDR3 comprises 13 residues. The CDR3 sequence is CSAGDRDAYGFTF. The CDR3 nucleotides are TGCAGTGCAGGGGACCGGGACGCCTATGGCTTCACCTTC.

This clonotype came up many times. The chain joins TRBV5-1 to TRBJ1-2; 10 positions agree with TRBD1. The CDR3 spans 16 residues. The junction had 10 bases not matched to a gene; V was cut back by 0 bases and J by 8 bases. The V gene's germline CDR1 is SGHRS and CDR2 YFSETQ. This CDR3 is CASSLGDRGRMEGYTF. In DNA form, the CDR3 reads TGCGCCAGCAGCTTGGGAGACAGGGGGCGAATGGAAGGCTACACCTTC.

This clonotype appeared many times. This CDR3 is CASSDTSIFSYEQYF. In DNA form, the CDR3 reads TGTGCCAGCAGTGACACCTCGATTTTCTCCTACGAGCAGTACTTC. This chain uses TRBV28 with TRBJ2-7; D uncertain. The CDR3 has 15 amino acids. Germline-derived CDR1 and CDR2 are MDHEN and SYDVKM. V gave up 5 bases and J gave up 0 bases, with 14 bases separating them. Combining the CDR3 with reference TRBV28 and TRBJ2-7 gives the whole variable domain DVKVTQSSRYLVKRTGEKVFLECVQDMDHENMFWYRQDPGLGLRLIYFSYDVKMKEKGDIPEGYSVSREKKERFSLILESASTNQTSMYLCASSDTSIFSYEQYFGPGTRLTVT.

Here the CDR3 reads CASSPPLEGSATEAFF. The CDR3 DNA is TGTGCCAGCAGCCCCCCCTTGGAGGGATCGGCCACTGAAGCTTTCTTT. The chain recombines TRBV7-9 with TRBJ1-1; D call uncertain. Trimming stripped 5 bases from V and 4 bases from J, with 20 bases between. The germline V gene encodes CDR1 SEHNR and CDR2 FQNEAQ (reference sequence). The CDR3 runs 16 residues.

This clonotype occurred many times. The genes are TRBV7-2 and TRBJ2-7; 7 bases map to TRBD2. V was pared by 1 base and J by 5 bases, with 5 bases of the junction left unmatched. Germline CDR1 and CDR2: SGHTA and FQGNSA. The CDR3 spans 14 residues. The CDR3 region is CASSLVSSGNEQYF. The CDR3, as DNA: TGTGCCAGCAGCTTAGTTTCTAGCGGCAACGAGCAGTACTTC. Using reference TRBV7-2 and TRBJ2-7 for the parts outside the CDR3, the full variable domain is GAGVSQSPSNKVTEKGKDVELRCDPISGHTALYWYRQSLGQGLEFLIYFQGNSAPDKSGLPSDRFSAERTGGSVSTLTIQRTQQEDSAVYLCASSLVSSGNEQYFGPGTRLTVT.

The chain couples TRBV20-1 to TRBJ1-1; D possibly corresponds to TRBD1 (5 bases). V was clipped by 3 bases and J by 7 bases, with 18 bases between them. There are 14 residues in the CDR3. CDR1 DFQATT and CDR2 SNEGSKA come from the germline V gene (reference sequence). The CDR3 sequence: CSASRGDLPYEAFF. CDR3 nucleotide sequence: TGCAGTGCTAGTCGAGGGGATCTACCTTATGAAGCTTTCTTT.

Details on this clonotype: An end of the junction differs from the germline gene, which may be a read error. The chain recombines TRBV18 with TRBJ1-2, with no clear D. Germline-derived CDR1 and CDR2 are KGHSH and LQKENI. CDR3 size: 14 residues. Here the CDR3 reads CASPPNQGSYGYTF. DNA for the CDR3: TGTGCCAGCCCACCAAATCAAGGGTCCTATGGCTACACCTTC.

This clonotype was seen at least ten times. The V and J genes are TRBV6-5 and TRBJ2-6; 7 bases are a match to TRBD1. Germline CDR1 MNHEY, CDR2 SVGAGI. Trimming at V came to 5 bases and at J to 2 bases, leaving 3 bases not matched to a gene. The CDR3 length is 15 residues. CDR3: CASSIQGAGANVLTF. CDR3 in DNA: TGTGCCAGCAGTATCCAGGGGGCTGGGGCCAACGTCCTGACTTTC.

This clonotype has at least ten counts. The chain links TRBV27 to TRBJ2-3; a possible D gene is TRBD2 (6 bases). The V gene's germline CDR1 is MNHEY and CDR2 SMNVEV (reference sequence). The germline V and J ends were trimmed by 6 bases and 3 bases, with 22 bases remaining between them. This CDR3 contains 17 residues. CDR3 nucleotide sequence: TGTGCCAGCAGCCCTAGGGTTGGACTATCCGGGACAGATACGCAGTATTTT. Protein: CASSPRVGLSGTDTQYF.

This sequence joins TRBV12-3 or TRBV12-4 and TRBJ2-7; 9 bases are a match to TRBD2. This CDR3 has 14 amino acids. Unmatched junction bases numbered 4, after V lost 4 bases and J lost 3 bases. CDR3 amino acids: CASSSSGINYEQYF. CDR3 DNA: TGTGCCAGCAGTTCTAGCGGGATAAACTACGAGCAGTACTTC.

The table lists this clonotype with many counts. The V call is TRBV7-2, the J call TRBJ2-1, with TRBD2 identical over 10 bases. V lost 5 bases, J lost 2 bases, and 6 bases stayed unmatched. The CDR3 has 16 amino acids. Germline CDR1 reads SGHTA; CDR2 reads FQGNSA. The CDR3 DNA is TGTGCCAGCAGCGTCCATAGCGGGGGGACCTACAATGAGCAGTTCTTC. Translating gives CASSVHSGGTYNEQFF.